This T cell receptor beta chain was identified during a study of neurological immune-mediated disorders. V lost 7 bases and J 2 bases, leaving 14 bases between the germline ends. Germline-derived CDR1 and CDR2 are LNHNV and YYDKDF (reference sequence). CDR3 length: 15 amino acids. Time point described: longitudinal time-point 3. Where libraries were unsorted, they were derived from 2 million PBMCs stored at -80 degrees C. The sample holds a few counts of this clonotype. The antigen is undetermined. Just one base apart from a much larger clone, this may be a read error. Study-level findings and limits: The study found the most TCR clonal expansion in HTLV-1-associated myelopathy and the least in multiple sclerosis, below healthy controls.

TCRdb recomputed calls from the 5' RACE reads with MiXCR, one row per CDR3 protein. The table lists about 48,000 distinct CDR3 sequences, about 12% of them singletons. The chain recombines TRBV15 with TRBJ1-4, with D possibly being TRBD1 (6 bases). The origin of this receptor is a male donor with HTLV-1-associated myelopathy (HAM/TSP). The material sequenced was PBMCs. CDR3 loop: CATNRARRTNEKLFF. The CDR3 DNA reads TGTGCCACCAACAGGGCCCGACGGACTAATGAAAAACTGTTTTTT.